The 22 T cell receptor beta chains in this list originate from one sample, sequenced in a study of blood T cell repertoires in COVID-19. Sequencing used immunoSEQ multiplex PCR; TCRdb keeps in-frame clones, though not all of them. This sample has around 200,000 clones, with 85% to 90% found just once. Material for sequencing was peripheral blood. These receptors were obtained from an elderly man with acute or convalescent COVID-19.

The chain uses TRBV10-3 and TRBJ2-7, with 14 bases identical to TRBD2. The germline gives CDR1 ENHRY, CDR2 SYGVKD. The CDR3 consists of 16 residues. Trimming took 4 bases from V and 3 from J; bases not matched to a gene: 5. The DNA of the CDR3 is TGTGCCATCAGTGGCGGACTAGCGGGAGGAAACTACGAGCAGTACGTC. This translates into CAISGGLAGGNYEQYV.

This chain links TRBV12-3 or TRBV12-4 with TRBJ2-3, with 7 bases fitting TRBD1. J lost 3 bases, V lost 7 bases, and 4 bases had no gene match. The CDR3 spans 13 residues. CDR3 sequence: CASKPQGTDTQYF. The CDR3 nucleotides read TGTGCCAGCAAGCCACAGGGGACAGATACGCAGTATTTT.

In DNA, the CDR3 is TGTGCCAGCAGCCCCCGCAGGGCCACTTACAATGAGCAGTTCTTC. Its translation is CASSPRRATYNEQFF. The chain has TRBV7-3 and TRBJ2-1; D may be TRBD1 (5 bases). The CDR3 spans 15 residues. Germline CDR1 SGHTA, CDR2 FQGTGA. With 5 bases removed from V and 4 bases from J, the gap between germline ends came to 15 bases.

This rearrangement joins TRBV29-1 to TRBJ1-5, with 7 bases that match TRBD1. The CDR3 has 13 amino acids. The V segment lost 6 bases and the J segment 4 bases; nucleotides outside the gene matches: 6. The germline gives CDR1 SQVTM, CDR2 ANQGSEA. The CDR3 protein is CSVQGQVNQPQHF. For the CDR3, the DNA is TGCAGCGTGCAAGGACAGGTAAATCAGCCCCAGCATTTT.

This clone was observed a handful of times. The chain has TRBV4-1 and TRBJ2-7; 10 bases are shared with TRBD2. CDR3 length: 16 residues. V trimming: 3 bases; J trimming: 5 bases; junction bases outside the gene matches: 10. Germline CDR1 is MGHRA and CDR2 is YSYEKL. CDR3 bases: TGCGCCAGCAGCCAGAGAACCTCTAGCGGGAGTGACGAGCAGTACTTC. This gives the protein CASSQRTSSGSDEQYF.

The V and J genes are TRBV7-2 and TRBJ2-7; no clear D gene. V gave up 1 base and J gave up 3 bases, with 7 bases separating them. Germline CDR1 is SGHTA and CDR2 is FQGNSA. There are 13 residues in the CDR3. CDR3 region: CASSLGPGYEQYV. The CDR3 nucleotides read TGTGCCAGCAGCTTAGGGCCGGGCTACGAGCAGTACGTC.

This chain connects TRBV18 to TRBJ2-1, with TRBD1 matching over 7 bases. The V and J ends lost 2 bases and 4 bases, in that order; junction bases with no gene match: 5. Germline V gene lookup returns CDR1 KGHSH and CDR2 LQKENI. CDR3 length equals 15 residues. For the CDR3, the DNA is TGTGCCAGCTCACCAACAGGGGCACTGTACAATGAGCAGTTCTTC. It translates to CASSPTGALYNEQFF.

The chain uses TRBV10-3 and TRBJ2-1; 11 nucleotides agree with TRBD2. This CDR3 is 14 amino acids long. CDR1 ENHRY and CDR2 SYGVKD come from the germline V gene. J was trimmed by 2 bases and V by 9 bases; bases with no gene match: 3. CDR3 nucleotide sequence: TGTGCCATTCTAGCGGGAGGCGCCTACAATGAGCAGTTCTTC. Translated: CAILAGGAYNEQFF.

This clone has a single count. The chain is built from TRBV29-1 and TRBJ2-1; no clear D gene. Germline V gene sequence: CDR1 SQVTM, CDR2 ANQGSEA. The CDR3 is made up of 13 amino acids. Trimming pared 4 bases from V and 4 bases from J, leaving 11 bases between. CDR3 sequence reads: CSVARLLYNEQFF. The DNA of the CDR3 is TGCAGCGTTGCGCGACTTTTGTACAATGAGCAGTTCTTC.

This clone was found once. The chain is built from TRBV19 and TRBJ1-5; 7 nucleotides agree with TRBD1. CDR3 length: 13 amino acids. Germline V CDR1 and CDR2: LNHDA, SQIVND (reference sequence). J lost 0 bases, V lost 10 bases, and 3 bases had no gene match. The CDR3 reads CATGQDSNQPQHF. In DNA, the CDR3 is TGTGCCACTGGACAGGATAGCAATCAGCCCCAGCATTTT.

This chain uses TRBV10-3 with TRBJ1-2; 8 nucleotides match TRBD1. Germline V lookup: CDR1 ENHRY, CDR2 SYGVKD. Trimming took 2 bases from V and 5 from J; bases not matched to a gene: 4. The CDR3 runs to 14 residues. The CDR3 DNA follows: TGTGCCATCAGTGAGGAGGACAGGGTATATGGCTACACCTTC. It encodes CAISEEDRVYGYTF.

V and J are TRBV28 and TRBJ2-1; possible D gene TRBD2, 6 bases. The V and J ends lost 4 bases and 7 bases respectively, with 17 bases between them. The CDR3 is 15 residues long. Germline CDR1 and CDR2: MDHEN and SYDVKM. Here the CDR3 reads CASSSILALGNEQFF. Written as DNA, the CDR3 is TGTGCCAGCAGTTCTATACTAGCCCTTGGGAATGAGCAGTTCTTC.

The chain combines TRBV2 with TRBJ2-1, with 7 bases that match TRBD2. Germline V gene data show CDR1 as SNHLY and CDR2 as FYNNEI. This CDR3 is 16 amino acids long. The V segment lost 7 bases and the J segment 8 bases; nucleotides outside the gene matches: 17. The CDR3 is CASTTPQWTRSDEQFF. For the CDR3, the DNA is TGTGCCAGCACCACACCGCAGTGGACTAGATCAGATGAGCAGTTCTTC.

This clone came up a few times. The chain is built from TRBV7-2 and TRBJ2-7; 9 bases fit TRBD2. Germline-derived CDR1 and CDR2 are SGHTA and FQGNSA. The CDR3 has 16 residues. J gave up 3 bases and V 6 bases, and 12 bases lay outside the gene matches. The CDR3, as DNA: TGTGCCAGCAGTCCCCCGTTAGGACTAGCGATCTACGAGCAGTACTTC. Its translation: CASSPPLGLAIYEQYF. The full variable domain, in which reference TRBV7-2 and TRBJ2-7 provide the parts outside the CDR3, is GAGVSQSPSNKVTEKGKDVELRCDPISGHTALYWYRQSLGQGLEFLIYFQGNSAPDKSGLPSDRFSAERTGGSVSTLTIQRTQQEDSAVYLCASSPPLGLAIYEQYFGPGTRLTVT.

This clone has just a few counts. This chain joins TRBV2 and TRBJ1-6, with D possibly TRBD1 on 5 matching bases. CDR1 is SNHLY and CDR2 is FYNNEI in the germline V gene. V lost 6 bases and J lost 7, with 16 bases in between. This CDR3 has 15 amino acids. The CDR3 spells CASSKQAGRNSPLHF. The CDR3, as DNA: TGTGCCAGCAGCAAACAGGCAGGAAGGAATTCACCCCTCCACTTT.

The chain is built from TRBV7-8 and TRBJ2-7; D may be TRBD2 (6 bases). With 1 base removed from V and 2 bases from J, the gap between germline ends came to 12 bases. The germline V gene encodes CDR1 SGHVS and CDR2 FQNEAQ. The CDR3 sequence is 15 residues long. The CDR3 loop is CASSLGRGRTYEQYV. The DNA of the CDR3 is TGTGCCAGCAGCTTAGGGCGGGGTCGGACCTACGAGCAGTACGTC.

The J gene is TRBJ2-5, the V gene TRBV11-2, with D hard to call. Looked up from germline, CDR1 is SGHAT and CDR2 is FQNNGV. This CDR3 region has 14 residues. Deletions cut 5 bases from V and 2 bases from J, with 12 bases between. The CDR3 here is CASSPTVFQETQYF. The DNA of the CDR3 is TGTGCCAGCAGCCCAACGGTTTTTCAAGAGACCCAGTACTTC.

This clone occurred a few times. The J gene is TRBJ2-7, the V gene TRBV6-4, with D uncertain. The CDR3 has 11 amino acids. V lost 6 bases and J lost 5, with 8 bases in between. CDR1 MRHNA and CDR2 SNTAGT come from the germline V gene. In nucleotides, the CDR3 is TGTGCCAGCAGGCCCCCGGACGAGCAGTACTTC. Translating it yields CASRPPDEQYF.

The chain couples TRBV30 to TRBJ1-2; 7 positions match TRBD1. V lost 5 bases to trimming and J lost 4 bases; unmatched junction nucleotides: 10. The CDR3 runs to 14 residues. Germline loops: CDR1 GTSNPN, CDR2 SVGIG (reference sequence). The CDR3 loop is CAWVSRGQSYGYTF. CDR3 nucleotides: TGTGCCTGGGTATCGAGGGGGCAAAGCTATGGCTACACCTTC.

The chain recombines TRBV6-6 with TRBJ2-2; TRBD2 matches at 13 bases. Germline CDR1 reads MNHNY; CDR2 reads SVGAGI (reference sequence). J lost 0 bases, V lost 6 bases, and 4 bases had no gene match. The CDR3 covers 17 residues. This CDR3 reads CASSRGTSGANTGELFF. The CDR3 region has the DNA TGTGCCAGCAGCCGAGGGACTAGCGGGGCGAACACCGGGGAGCTGTTTTTT.

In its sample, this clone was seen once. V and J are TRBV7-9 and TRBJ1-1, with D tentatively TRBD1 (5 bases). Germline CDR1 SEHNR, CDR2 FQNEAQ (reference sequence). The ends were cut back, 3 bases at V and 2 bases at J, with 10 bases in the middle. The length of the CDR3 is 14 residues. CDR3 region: CASSFVDINTEAFF. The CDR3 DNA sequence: TGTGCCAGCAGCTTTGTGGACATTAACACTGAAGCTTTCTTT.

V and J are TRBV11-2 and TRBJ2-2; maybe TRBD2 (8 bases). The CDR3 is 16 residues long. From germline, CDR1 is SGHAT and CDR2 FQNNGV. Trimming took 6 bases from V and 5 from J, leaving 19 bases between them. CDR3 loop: CASRRLAGQMTGELFF. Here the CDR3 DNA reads TGTGCCAGCAGACGGTTAGCGGGACAGATGACCGGGGAGCTGTTTTTT.